The 17 T cell receptor beta chains reported below all come from one sample, sequenced in a study of T-cell memory formation after mild COVID-19. TCRdb reanalysed the 5' RACE reads using MiXCR and keeps one entry per CDR3 protein. Of hundreds of thousands of distinct CDR3 sequences in the sample, around 28% are singletons; the top ten hold approximately 13%. Input material: PBMCs or a T cell subset sorted from them (not recorded which). Every receptor here comes from an adult woman who had mild COVID-19 (a few samples of this study predate the infection). Cell type and time point are not known.

The V gene is TRBV7-2, the J gene TRBJ1-2; no firm D call. The CDR3 covers 13 residues. Germline values: CDR1 SGHTA, CDR2 FQGNSA. Trimming pared 11 bases from V and 8 bases from J, leaving 21 bases between. CDR3 sequence reads: CAARSAVSRGYTF. The CDR3 DNA reads TGTGCCGCAAGATCCGCCGTCTCCCGAGGCTACACCTTC.

This sequence joins TRBV5-1 and TRBJ2-7, with TRBD1 matching 9 bases. The germline CDR1 and CDR2 sequences are SGHRS and YFSETQ. The V gene end was trimmed by 4 bases and the J gene end by 2 bases; junction bases not matched to a gene: 7. The CDR3 covers 15 residues. CDR3 bases: TGCGCCAGCAGCCCCCCCGGGACAGGGACCTACGAGCAGTACTTC. Protein: CASSPPGTGTYEQYF.

On this clonotype itself: One end of the junction varies from germline; a read error may be responsible. The chain carries TRBV12-3 or TRBV12-4 and TRBJ1-6; D uncertain. This CDR3 region has 13 residues. CDR3 residues: CASTLVGSSPLHF. The CDR3 bases are TGTGCCAGCACTTTAGTCGGAAGTTCACCCCTCCACTTT.

The table lists this clonotype with a few counts. This chain uses TRBV29-1 with TRBJ2-5, with 7 bases fitting TRBD2. The CDR3 has 16 amino acids. The V and J ends lost 0 bases and 9 bases, in that order; junction bases with no gene match: 16. The V gene's germline CDR1 is SQVTM and CDR2 ANQGSEA. In nucleotides, the CDR3 is TGCAGCGTTGAAGATGTGGGGGACTACCTAACTTGGGCCCAGTACTTC. Its translation is CSVEDVGDYLTWAQYF.

This chain connects TRBV5-1 to TRBJ2-5, with 8 positions matching TRBD1. Per the germline V gene, CDR1 is SGHRS and CDR2 is YFSETQ. The CDR3 has 15 residues. The J segment lost 5 bases and the V segment lost 0 bases, leaving 6 bases of the junction unmatched. The CDR3: CASSLGQGSYETQYF. The CDR3 region has the DNA TGCGCCAGCAGCTTGGGACAGGGGAGTTACGAGACCCAGTACTTC.

This clonotype appeared once. This chain connects TRBV28 to TRBJ2-3; D remains ambiguous. The CDR3 runs 11 residues. Germline assignment: CDR1 MDHEN and CDR2 SYDVKM. Trimming took 6 bases from V and 6 from J, leaving 7 bases between them. The CDR3 nucleotides read TGTGCCAGCAGAGGCGAGGATACGCAGTATTTT. It encodes CASRGEDTQYF.

The V and J genes are TRBV3-1 and TRBJ1-1, with D perhaps TRBD1 (6 bases). This CDR3 has 14 residues. The germline V and J ends were trimmed by 2 bases and 3 bases, with 10 bases remaining between them. Germline CDR1 and CDR2: LGHDT and YNNKEL (reference sequence). DNA of the CDR3: TGTGCCAGCAGCCAATACGACAGGCACACTGAAGCTTTCTTT. Translation: CASSQYDRHTEAFF. The whole variable domain, remainder taken from reference TRBV3-1 and TRBJ1-1, is DTAVSQTPKYLVTQMGNDKSIKCEQNLGHDTMYWYKQDSKKFLKIMFSYNNKELIINETVPNRFSPKSPDKAHLNLHINSLELGDSAVYFCASSQYDRHTEAFFGQGTRLTVV.

The table lists this clonotype with a few counts. V usage is TRBV5-6 and J usage is TRBJ1-6; 10 nucleotides align to TRBD1. Germline lookup yields CDR1 SGHDT and CDR2 YYEEEE. This CDR3 has 14 residues. Trimming at V came to 4 bases and at J to 14 bases, leaving 9 bases not matched to a gene. CDR3 amino acids: CASSLGQGGYSLHF. DNA of the CDR3: TGTGCCAGCAGCCTCGGACAGGGGGGATACTCCCTCCACTTT.

The chain has TRBV19 and TRBJ1-5; 8 bases agree with TRBD1. J lost 2 bases, V lost 5 bases, and 11 bases had no gene match. Germline CDR1 reads LNHDA; CDR2 reads SQIVND (reference sequence). CDR3 length: 17 residues. The CDR3 nucleotides read TGTGCCAGTAGTCCCTCGGACAGGGTTTATGGCAATCAGCCCCAGCATTTT. Amino acid sequence: CASSPSDRVYGNQPQHF.

The chain couples TRBV28 to TRBJ2-5; maybe TRBD2 (7 bases). The CDR3 has 14 amino acids. Germline lookup yields CDR1 MDHEN and CDR2 SYDVKM. The CDR3 region is CAIQRGGFSETQYF. The DNA for the CDR3 is TGTGCGATTCAAAGGGGGGGATTTTCGGAGACCCAGTACTTC. The full variable domain, rest sourced from reference TRBV28 and TRBJ2-5, is DVKVTQSSRYLVKRTGEKVFLECVQDMDHENMFWYRQDPGLGLRLIYFSYDVKMKEKGDIPEGYSVSREKKERFSLILESASTNQTSMYLCAIQRGGFSETQYFGPGTRLLVL.

This chain links TRBV19 with TRBJ1-1; possibly TRBD1 for D (6 bases). Germline lookup yields CDR1 LNHDA and CDR2 SQIVND (reference sequence). V was shortened by 6 bases and J by 0 bases, with 14 bases between the two germline ends. This CDR3 contains 15 residues. This CDR3 is CASSQTGRLNTEAFF. Written as DNA, the CDR3 is TGTGCCAGTAGCCAAACAGGGCGTCTGAACACTGAAGCTTTCTTT.

This sequence joins TRBV7-2 and TRBJ2-1, with D uncertain. CDR1 SGHTA and CDR2 FQGNSA come from the germline V gene. This CDR3 contains 18 residues. Trimming took off 5 bases at V and 4 bases at J, with 24 bases between the two ends. The CDR3 sequence is CASSPTPPPGPGYNEQFF. DNA of the CDR3: TGTGCCAGCAGCCCGACCCCGCCGCCGGGCCCGGGTTACAATGAGCAGTTCTTC.

This clonotype was seen only a few times. As DNA, the CDR3 is TGTGCCAGCAGCCCAATGGGAGGGGTAGGCACCGGGGAGCTGTTTTTT. As protein: CASSPMGGVGTGELFF. The rearrangement uses TRBV7-6 and TRBJ2-2; 7 bases line up with TRBD2. The germline gives CDR1 SGHVS, CDR2 FNYEAQ. V shed 5 bases and J 4 bases; nucleotides not matched to a gene: 10. This CDR3 region has 16 residues.

The rearrangement joins TRBV15 to TRBJ2-1, with TRBD2 matching over 10 bases. After removal of 0 bases from V and 8 bases from J, the junction contained 7 bases not matched to a gene. The CDR3 covers 16 residues. In germline, CDR1 is LNHNV, CDR2 YYDKDF (reference sequence). In DNA, the CDR3 is TGTGCCACCAGCAGAGATCGGAGCGGGGGGGCGGATGAGCAGTTCTTC. It yields the protein CATSRDRSGGADEQFF.

The V call is TRBV15, the J call TRBJ2-5; D gene ambiguous. V was shortened by 0 bases and J by 5 bases, with 13 bases between the two germline ends. In germline, CDR1 is LNHNV, CDR2 YYDKDF (reference sequence). The CDR3 runs to 15 residues. The CDR3 region has the DNA TGTGCCACCAGCAGAGATCCAGGCTCTAGGGAGACCCAGTACTTC. Translated, it gives CATSRDPGSRETQYF.

Remarks on this clonotype: At one end the junction does not follow the germline gene, possibly because of a read error. This chain uses TRBV11-2 with TRBJ2-1; maybe TRBD1 (5 bases). Germline V gene data show CDR1 as SGHAT and CDR2 as FQNNGV. This CDR3 has 15 residues. The CDR3 loop is CDSSLDNRAGNEQFF. The CDR3 nucleotides are TGTGACAGCAGCCTCGATAACCGGGCAGGGAATGAGCAGTTCTTC.

As for this clonotype: At one end the junction does not follow the germline gene, possibly because of a read error. The rearrangement uses TRBV4-2 and TRBJ1-1; D might be TRBD1 (5 bases). Germline V lookup: CDR1 LGHNA, CDR2 YNFKEQ. The CDR3 has 14 residues. CDR3 sequence: CASSQARGTPVWNF. The CDR3 nucleotides are TGTGCCAGCAGCCAAGCGCGGGGGACGCCGGTTTGGAACTTT.